The clone carrying this T cell receptor (beta chain) appeared a single time. The antigen remains undetermined. The data were obtained in a study of OX40 agonist ivuxolimab in advanced cancers. Points from the study as a whole: The authors also found low normalized T-cell clonal expansion in some nonresponders.

The germline V gene encodes CDR1 SNHLY and CDR2 FYNNEI. V was trimmed by 1 base and J by 8 bases, leaving 4 bases between them. This CDR3 has 11 residues. Some clones are missing from TCRdb's copy, which holds only in-frame ones; the method was immunoSEQ multiplex PCR. The table lists about 69,000 clones, over 60% of them singletons. This chain connects TRBV2 to TRBJ2-3; no clear D gene. The receptor was isolated from an adult with an advanced solid tumor such as melanoma, head and neck, liver or kidney cancer. The sample was CD4+ or CD8+ T cells sorted from blood, taken in a trial of the OX40 agonist ivuxolimab. CDR3 nucleotide sequence: TGTGCCAGCAGTGAAGTTGGTACGCAGTATTTT. Its translation is CASSEVGTQYF. The full variable domain, completed using reference TRBV2 and TRBJ2-3, is EPEVTQTPSHQVTQMGQEVILRCVPISNHLYFYWYRQILGQKVEFLVSFYNNEISEKSEIFDDQFSVERPDGSNFTLKIRSTKLEDSAMYFCASSEVGTQYFGPGTRLTVL.